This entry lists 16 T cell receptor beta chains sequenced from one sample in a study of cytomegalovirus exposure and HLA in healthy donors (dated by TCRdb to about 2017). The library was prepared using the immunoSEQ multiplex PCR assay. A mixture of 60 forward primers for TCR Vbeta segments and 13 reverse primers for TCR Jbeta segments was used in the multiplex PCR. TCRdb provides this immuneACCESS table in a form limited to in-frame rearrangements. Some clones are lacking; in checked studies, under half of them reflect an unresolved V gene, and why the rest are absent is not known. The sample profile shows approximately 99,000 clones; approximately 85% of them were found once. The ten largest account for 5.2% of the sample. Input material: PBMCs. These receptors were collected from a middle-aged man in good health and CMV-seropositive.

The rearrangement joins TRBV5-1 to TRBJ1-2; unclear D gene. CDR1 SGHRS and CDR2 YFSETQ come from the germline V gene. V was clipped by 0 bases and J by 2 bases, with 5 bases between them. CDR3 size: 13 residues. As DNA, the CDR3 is TGCGCCAGCAGCTTGGGGGAGAACTATGGCTACACCTTC. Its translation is CASSLGENYGYTF.

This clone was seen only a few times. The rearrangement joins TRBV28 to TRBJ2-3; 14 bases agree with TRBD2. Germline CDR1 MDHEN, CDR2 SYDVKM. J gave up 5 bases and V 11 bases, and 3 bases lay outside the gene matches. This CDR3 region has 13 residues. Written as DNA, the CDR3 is TGTGCCGGGACTAGCGGGAGAGGAGATACGCAGTATTTT. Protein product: CAGTSGRGDTQYF.

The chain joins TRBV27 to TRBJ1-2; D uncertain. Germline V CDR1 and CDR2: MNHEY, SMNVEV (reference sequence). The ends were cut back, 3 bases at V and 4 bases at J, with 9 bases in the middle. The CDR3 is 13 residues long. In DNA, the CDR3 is TGTGCCAGCAGTTTCGCGGCAGCCTATGGCTACACCTTC. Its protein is CASSFAAAYGYTF.

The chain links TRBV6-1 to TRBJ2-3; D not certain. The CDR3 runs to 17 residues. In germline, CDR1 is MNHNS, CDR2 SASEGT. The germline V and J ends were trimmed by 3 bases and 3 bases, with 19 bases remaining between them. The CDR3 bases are TGTGCCAGCAGTGACCTTTTTTCTTTATTCAGGACAGATACGCAGTATTTT. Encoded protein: CASSDLFSLFRTDTQYF.

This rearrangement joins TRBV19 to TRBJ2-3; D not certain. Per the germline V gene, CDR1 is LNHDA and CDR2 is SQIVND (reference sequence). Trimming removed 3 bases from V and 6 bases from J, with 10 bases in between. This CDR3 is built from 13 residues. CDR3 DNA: TGTGCCAGTAGTATTCGAACCGGTGATACGCAGTATTTT. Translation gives CASSIRTGDTQYF. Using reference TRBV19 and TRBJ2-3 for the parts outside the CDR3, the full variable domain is DGGITQSPKYLFRKEGQNVTLSCEQNLNHDAMYWYRQDPGQGLRLIYYSQIVNDFQKGDIAEGYSVSREKKESFPLTVTSAQKNPTAFYLCASSIRTGDTQYFGPGTRLTVL.

The CDR3 is CASSLVTGGTEAFF. CDR3 nucleotide sequence: TGTGCCAGCAGCTTAGTGACAGGGGGCACTGAAGCTTTCTTT. V gene TRBV7-2 combines with J gene TRBJ1-1, with 9 positions matching TRBD1. The ends lost 1 base at V and 4 bases at J; junction bases unmatched: 1. The CDR3 has 14 residues. Per the germline V gene, CDR1 is SGHTA and CDR2 is FQGNSA.

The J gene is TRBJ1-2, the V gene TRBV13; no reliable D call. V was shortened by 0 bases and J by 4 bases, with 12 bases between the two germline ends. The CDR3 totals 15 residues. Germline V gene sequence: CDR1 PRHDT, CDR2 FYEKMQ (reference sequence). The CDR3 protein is CASSLGFGSPYGYTF. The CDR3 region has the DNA TGTGCCAGCAGCTTAGGCTTCGGTAGTCCCTATGGCTACACCTTC.

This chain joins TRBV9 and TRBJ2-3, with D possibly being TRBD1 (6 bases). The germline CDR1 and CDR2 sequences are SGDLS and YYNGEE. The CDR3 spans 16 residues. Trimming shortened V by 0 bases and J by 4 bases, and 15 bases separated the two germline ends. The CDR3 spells CASSVGVQGRSDTQYF. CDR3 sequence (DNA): TGTGCCAGCAGCGTAGGGGTACAGGGAAGATCAGATACGCAGTATTTT.

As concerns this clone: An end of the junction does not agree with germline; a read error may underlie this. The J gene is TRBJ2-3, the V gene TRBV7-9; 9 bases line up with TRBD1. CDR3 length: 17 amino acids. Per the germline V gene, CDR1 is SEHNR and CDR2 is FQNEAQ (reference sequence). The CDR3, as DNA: TGTTCCAGCAGCTTAGCGAGTCAAGGGACAGGGCCAGATACGCAGTATTTT. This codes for CSSSLASQGTGPDTQYF.

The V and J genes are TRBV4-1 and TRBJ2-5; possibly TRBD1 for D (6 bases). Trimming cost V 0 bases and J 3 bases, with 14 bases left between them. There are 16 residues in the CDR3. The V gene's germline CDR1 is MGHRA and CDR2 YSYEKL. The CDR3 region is CASSQDGTSFEETQYF. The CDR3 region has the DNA TGCGCCAGCAGCCAAGATGGGACAAGCTTCGAAGAGACCCAGTACTTC.

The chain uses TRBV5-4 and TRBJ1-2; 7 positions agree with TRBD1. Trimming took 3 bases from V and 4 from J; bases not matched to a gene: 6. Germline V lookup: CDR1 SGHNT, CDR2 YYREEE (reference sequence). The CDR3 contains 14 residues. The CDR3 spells CASSSGQRTYGYTF. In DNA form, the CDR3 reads TGTGCCAGCAGCTCGGGACAGCGGACCTATGGCTACACCTTC. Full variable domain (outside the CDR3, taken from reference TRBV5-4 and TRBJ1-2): ETGVTQSPTHLIKTRGQQVTLRCSSQSGHNTVSWYQQALGQGPQFIFQYYREEENGRGNFPPRFSGLQFPNYSSELNVNALELDDSALYLCASSSGQRTYGYTFGSGTRLTVV.

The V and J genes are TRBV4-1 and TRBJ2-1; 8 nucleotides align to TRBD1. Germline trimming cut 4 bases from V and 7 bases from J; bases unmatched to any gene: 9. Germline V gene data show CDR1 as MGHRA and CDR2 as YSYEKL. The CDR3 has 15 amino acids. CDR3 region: CASSRGEWTGNEQFF. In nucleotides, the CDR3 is TGCGCCAGCAGCCGGGGAGAATGGACAGGGAATGAGCAGTTCTTC.

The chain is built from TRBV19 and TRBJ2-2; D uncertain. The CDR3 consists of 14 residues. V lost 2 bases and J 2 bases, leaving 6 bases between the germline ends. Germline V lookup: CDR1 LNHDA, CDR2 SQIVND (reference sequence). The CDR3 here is CASSISPNTGELFF. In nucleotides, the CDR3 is TGTGCCAGTAGTATAAGCCCTAACACCGGGGAGCTGTTTTTT.

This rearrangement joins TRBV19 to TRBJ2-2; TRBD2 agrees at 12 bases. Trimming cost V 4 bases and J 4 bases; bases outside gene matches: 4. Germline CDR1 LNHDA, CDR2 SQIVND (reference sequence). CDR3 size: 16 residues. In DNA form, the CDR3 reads TGTGCCAGTAGTACTACTAGCGGGAGGCTCACCGGGGAGCTGTTTTTT. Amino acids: CASSTTSGRLTGELFF. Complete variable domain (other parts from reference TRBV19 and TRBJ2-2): DGGITQSPKYLFRKEGQNVTLSCEQNLNHDAMYWYRQDPGQGLRLIYYSQIVNDFQKGDIAEGYSVSREKKESFPLTVTSAQKNPTAFYLCASSTTSGRLTGELFFGEGSRLTVL.

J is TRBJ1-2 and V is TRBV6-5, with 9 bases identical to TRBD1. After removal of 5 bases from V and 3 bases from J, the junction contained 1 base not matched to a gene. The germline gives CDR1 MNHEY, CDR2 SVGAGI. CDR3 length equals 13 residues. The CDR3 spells CASSDRGDYGYTF. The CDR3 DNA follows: TGTGCCAGCAGTGACAGGGGGGACTATGGCTACACCTTC.

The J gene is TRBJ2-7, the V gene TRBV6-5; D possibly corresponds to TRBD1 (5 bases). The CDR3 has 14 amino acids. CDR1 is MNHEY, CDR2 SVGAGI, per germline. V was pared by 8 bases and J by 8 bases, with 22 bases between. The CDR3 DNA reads TGTGCCAGCGCCGAAAAGGGGCCGGTCTTGAAGCAGTACTTC. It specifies CASAEKGPVLKQYF.